This TCR beta chain appears in the sequencing data of a study of T cell responses to AZD1222 COVID-19 vaccine. This table comes from immunoSEQ multiplex PCR, and its TCRdb copy is limited to in-frame clones, with some not included. Among about 120,000 clones listed, 80% to 95% were seen once. Study-wide points: After two AZD1222 doses, spike-specific TCR breadth and depth rose versus day 0. Researchers took repertoire samples only after the peak T cell response had come. Donors were largely white British and mainly female; clonal diversity was possibly underestimated.

The V gene's germline CDR1 is LNHDA and CDR2 SQIVND (reference sequence). J gave up 6 bases and V 5 bases, and 7 bases lay outside the gene matches. The CDR3 covers 15 residues. Of note for this clone: Its specificity is not known.

The sample here was peripheral blood, taken 28 days after the second dose of the MenACWY control vaccine. The receptor was isolated from an adult who received the MenACWY meningococcal vaccine as a control. The genes are TRBV19 and TRBJ2-2, with 9 bases lining up with TRBD1. The CDR3 DNA follows: TGTGCCAGTAGTCCCCGGGACAGGGATGCCGGGGAGCTGTTTTTT. Translating gives CASSPRDRDAGELFF.